This is a list of T cell receptor beta chains from one sample in a study of control samples from healthy donors and cancer patients. TCRdb keeps only in-frame clones here, not all; method: immunoSEQ multiplex PCR. The sample records 15,000 to 20,000 clones, approximately 80% being singletons. Sequencing was performed on PBMCs. Every receptor here comes from a woman between 65 and 79 years old with lung cancer. CDR3s include the opening cysteine and the closing phenylalanine or tryptophan. The D gene is left open where the match is weak. Only some rows state a clone size, as once, few, many or a class for expanded clones.

d_gene,abundance,j_gene,v_gene,CDR3nt,CDR3aa
TRBD2,NA,TRBJ2-2,TRBV10-3,TGTGCCATCAGTGAGAGACGGACTAGCGGGAGGGGTTCAATGGCCGGGGAGCTGTTTTTT,CAISERRTSGRGSMAGELFF
NA,NA,TRBJ2-1,TRBV3-1/TRBV3-2,TGTGCCAGCAGCCCCCGAGCTACCCTTTTGGATGAGCAGTTCTTC,CASSPRATLLDEQFF
NA,NA,TRBJ2-5,TRBV5-1,TGCGCCAGCAGCTTGGCCGGGGATTCAGGAGGTGAGACCCAGTACTTC,CASSLAGDSGGETQYF
NA,NA,TRBJ2-7,TRBV7-2,TGTGCCAGCAGCTTCGCGCCAGCAGGGTGGGTTGGCTACGAGCAGTACTTC,CASSFAPAGWVGYEQYF
TRBD1,NA,TRBJ1-4,TRBV28,TGTGCCAGCAGTTTATCCATGACAGGGTTAAGGGAAAAACTGTTTTTT,CASSLSMTGLREKLFF
NA,NA,TRBJ2-3,TRBV28,TGTGCCAGCAAAACCACAGATACGCAGTATTTT,CASKTTDTQYF
NA,NA,TRBJ1-5,TRBV19,TGTGCCAGTAGTATACGAGGGGGACCCCTGGATCAGCCCCAGCATTTT,CASSIRGGPLDQPQHF
NA,NA,TRBJ2-7,TRBV28,TGTGCCAGCAAGTACGGGAACCACTACGAGCAGTACTTC,CASKYGNHYEQYF
TRBD1,few,TRBJ1-1,TRBV6-2/TRBV6-3,TGTGCCAGCAGCCCCCTGCAGGGGGCTTACGGCACTGAAGCTTTCTTT,CASSPLQGAYGTEAFF
TRBD2,NA,TRBJ2-1,TRBV11-1,TGTGCCAGCAGCCTTGAGCGGGATTCCTACAATGAGCAGTTCTTC,CASSLERDSYNEQFF
NA,NA,TRBJ1-1,TRBV28,TGTGCCAGCAGACAGGAGAACGAAGCTTTCTTT,CASRQENEAFF
TRBD1,NA,TRBJ2-5,TRBV2,TGTGCCAGCAGTGCTAGGACAGGGGGTTTGAAAGAGACCCAGTACTTC,CASSARTGGLKETQYF
NA,NA,TRBJ2-1,TRBV28,TGTGCCAGCAGTCCCCGTGGCGGAACCCTTTCCTACAATGAGCAGTTCTTC,CASSPRGGTLSYNEQFF
NA,NA,TRBJ2-7,TRBV2,TGTGCCAGCAGTGAAACAGAGTTCTACGAGCAGTACTTC,CASSETEFYEQYF
NA,NA,TRBJ2-3,TRBV2,TGTGCCAGCAGGTTTAGTCGAGATACGCAGTATTTT,CASRFSRDTQYF
NA,NA,TRBJ1-2,TRBV5-4,TGTGCCAGCAGTTTGGGGACAATGGATGGCTACACCTTC,CASSLGTMDGYTF
TRBD2,NA,TRBJ2-5,TRBV3-1/TRBV3-2,TGTGCCAGCAGCCAACCATCAGGGACTAGCGGGATCCAAGAGACCCAGTACTTC,CASSQPSGTSGIQETQYF
NA,NA,TRBJ1-1,TRBV11-3,TGTGCCAGCAGCAACCGGAACACTGAAGCTTTCTTT,CASSNRNTEAFF
TRBD1,few,TRBJ2-3,TRBV28,TGTGCCAGCAGTTCCCCAACACCGGGACAGGAAGAAGATACGCAGTATTTT,CASSSPTPGQEEDTQYF
TRBD2,NA,TRBJ2-5,TRBV7-8,TGTGCCAGCAGCTTAGAAGCGGGAGTGGTGACCCAGTACTTC,CASSLEAGVVTQYF
NA,NA,TRBJ2-7,TRBV20-1,TGCAGTGCTAGTCTCTCTAGTCCCACCCCCGCAACCTACGAGCAGTACTTC,CSASLSSPTPATYEQYF
NA,few,TRBJ2-6,TRBV28,TGTGCCAGCAGTTTACATACTTCTGGGGCCAACGTCCTGACTTTC,CASSLHTSGANVLTF
NA,NA,TRBJ1-4,TRBV18,TGTGCCAGCTCACTGGGAGGTGAAAAACTGTTTTTT,CASSLGGEKLFF
NA,NA,TRBJ2-5,TRBV19,TGTGCCAGTAGTTCTCGGGGGAGACATTCTGGGGCATCGCAAGAGACCCAGTACTTC,CASSSRGRHSGASQETQYF
NA,NA,TRBJ1-6,TRBV11-2,TGTGCCAGCAGCTTGAGGGGAGGGAATTCACCCCTCCACTTT,CASSLRGGNSPLHF
NA,large,TRBJ2-1,TRBV5-1,TGCGCCAGCAGCTTGGGGAATGAGCAGTTCTTC,CASSLGNEQFF
TRBD1,once,TRBJ1-1,TRBV5-1,TGCGCCAGCAGCTTCGGGACAGAGAACACTGAAGCTTTCTTT,CASSFGTENTEAFF
NA,NA,TRBJ2-7,TRBV3-1/TRBV3-2,TGTGCCAGCAGCCAGTTTCTAGGGGCCTACGAGCAGTACTTC,CASSQFLGAYEQYF
TRBD2,once,TRBJ2-5,TRBV7-7,TGTGCTAGCAGCTTAGCGGGCAGGGTGGAGACCCAGTACTTC,CASSLAGRVETQYF